A selection of T cell receptor beta chains follows, all from one sample in a study of blood T cell repertoires in COVID-19. Measured with immunoSEQ multiplex PCR; TCRdb has only the in-frame clones, and not every one. The profile shows 200,000 to 300,000 clones, 70% to 90% of them singletons. The sample consisted of peripheral blood. These receptors were obtained from a young man with active or convalescent COVID-19. Both conserved end residues are trimmed from each CDR3. The D gene is left open where the match is weak.

length: 12
J: TRBJ2-5
D: -
V: TRBV7-2
CDR3: ASSAAGGGETQY

length: 16
J: TRBJ1-4
D: -
V: TRBV28
CDR3: ASSLYQGRFETNEKLF

length: 12
J: TRBJ1-2
D: -
V: TRBV5-4
CDR3: ASMKGGPNYGYT

length: 12
J: TRBJ1-4
D: -
V: TRBV28
CDR3: ASSLWQGREKLF

length: 13
J: TRBJ1-2
D: TRBD1
V: TRBV4-3
CDR3: ASSQAGQGARGYT

length: 12
J: TRBJ2-2
D: -
V: TRBV6-2/TRBV6-3
CDR3: ASSFAGQSGELF

length: 12
J: TRBJ1-4
D: -
V: TRBV19
CDR3: ASSPPLADEKLF

length: 11
J: TRBJ1-1
D: -
V: TRBV3-1/TRBV3-2
CDR3: ASSGHPNTEAF

length: 12
J: TRBJ2-3
D: TRBD1
V: TRBV28
CDR3: ASSSGTGVDTQY

length: 11
J: TRBJ1-2
D: -
V: TRBV18
CDR3: ASSGGQIYGYT

length: 13
J: TRBJ1-1
D: -
V: TRBV28
CDR3: ASSLDGGMNTEAF

length: 14
J: TRBJ1-4
D: -
V: TRBV6-6
CDR3: ASSYSLGRANEKLF

length: 12
J: TRBJ1-4
D: TRBD1
V: TRBV7-2
CDR3: ASSSGQGGEKLF

length: 12
J: TRBJ2-2
D: TRBD2
V: TRBV10-1
CDR3: ASSGTSGTGELF

length: 13
J: TRBJ1-2
D: -
V: TRBV6-1
CDR3: ASSDTVRMNYGYT

length: 11
J: TRBJ2-7
D: TRBD2
V: TRBV27
CDR3: ATYRGRGYEQY

length: 13
J: TRBJ1-1
D: TRBD1
V: TRBV5-1
CDR3: ASSLGQGMNTEAF

length: 9
J: TRBJ1-2
D: -
V: TRBV30
CDR3: AWSGGRGYT

length: 10
J: TRBJ1-2
D: TRBD1
V: TRBV12-3/TRBV12-4
CDR3: ASSLDRAGYT

length: 15
J: TRBJ2-3
D: -
V: TRBV28
CDR3: ASSLEARQIITDTQY

length: 11
J: TRBJ1-6
D: -
V: TRBV12-3/TRBV12-4
CDR3: ASSFAGGRPLH

length: 12
J: TRBJ2-7
D: -
V: TRBV5-1
CDR3: ASSLDPGSYEQY

length: 15
J: TRBJ1-1
D: TRBD1
V: TRBV5-8
CDR3: ASSWGQGRRVKTEAF

length: 11
J: TRBJ1-1
D: -
V: TRBV7-8
CDR3: ASSSSPNTEAF

length: 13
J: TRBJ1-1
D: TRBD1
V: TRBV4-3
CDR3: ASSRNRGLNTEAF

length: 13
J: TRBJ2-5
D: TRBD1
V: TRBV19
CDR3: ASSTDRGRGETQY

length: 12
J: TRBJ1-6
D: -
V: TRBV18
CDR3: ASGRDTSNSPLH

length: 12
J: TRBJ2-7
D: -
V: TRBV7-2
CDR3: ASSLFGMTYEQY

length: 14
J: TRBJ1-1
D: -
V: TRBV28
CDR3: ASSLAPGAGNTEAF

length: 10
J: TRBJ1-2
D: -
V: TRBV30
CDR3: AWTQEKYGYT

length: 14
J: TRBJ2-1
D: TRBD2
V: TRBV6-2/TRBV6-3
CDR3: ASSYKPGGGADEQF

length: 13
J: TRBJ2-7
D: -
V: TRBV7-8
CDR3: ASSLVVVGGAEQY

length: 12
J: TRBJ2-3
D: -
V: TRBV5-1
CDR3: ASSSWTYTDTQY

length: 13
J: TRBJ2-2
D: TRBD2
V: TRBV28
CDR3: ASSPGGSVAGELF

length: 9
J: TRBJ2-7
D: -
V: TRBV6-2/TRBV6-3
CDR3: ASSYPGETS

length: 12
J: TRBJ1-2
D: -
V: TRBV7-8
CDR3: ASSLAVDSYGYT

length: 13
J: TRBJ2-1
D: TRBD1
V: TRBV9
CDR3: ASSESGGSYNEQF

length: 11
J: TRBJ1-5
D: -
V: TRBV2
CDR3: ASSEIGGQPQH

length: 13
J: TRBJ1-2
D: TRBD1
V: TRBV5-4
CDR3: ASSYPAGGDSGYT

length: 13
J: TRBJ2-3
D: -
V: TRBV2
CDR3: ASSRAGEKTDTQY

length: 13
J: TRBJ1-5
D: -
V: TRBV6-5
CDR3: ASSYSNRADQPQH

length: 14
J: TRBJ1-4
D: -
V: TRBV6-1
CDR3: ASSEYRGRLNEKLF

length: 13
J: TRBJ1-2
D: -
V: TRBV5-6
CDR3: ASSLGSWAGLGYT

length: 14
J: TRBJ2-1
D: -
V: TRBV28
CDR3: AVLGSGLSPSYGQF

length: 14
J: TRBJ1-6
D: -
V: TRBV5-1
CDR3: ASTERGSSYNSPLH

length: 14
J: TRBJ1-5
D: -
V: TRBV7-2
CDR3: ASSLALRGGNQPQH

length: 13
J: TRBJ1-1
D: -
V: TRBV5-6
CDR3: ASSNGWSGGTEAF

length: 11
J: TRBJ2-1
D: TRBD2
V: TRBV16
CDR3: ASSQYRAGDPF

length: 13
J: TRBJ2-2
D: TRBD1
V: TRBV7-8
CDR3: ASVTPGQGPGELF

length: 11
J: TRBJ1-6
D: TRBD1
V: TRBV25-1
CDR3: ASSDRVNSPLH

length: 15
J: TRBJ2-2
D: -
V: TRBV21-1
CDR3: ASSNHREIGDTGELF

length: 14
J: TRBJ1-4
D: -
V: TRBV4-3
CDR3: ASSQEADVEVEKLF

length: 13
J: TRBJ2-4
D: TRBD2
V: TRBV28
CDR3: ASSGLALAKNIQY

length: 11
J: TRBJ2-7
D: -
V: TRBV11-2
CDR3: ASSRQSTYEQY

length: 14
J: TRBJ2-7
D: -
V: TRBV4-2
CDR3: ASSRQVASGPYEQY

length: 11
J: TRBJ2-3
D: TRBD2
V: TRBV7-9
CDR3: ASSLGGADTQY

length: 11
J: TRBJ2-2
D: -
V: TRBV12-3/TRBV12-4
CDR3: ASGTQNTGELF